A selection of T cell receptor beta chains follows, all from one sample in a study of CD8 T cells in Susac syndrome. TCRdb redid the calling of the immunoSEQ multiplex PCR reads with MiXCR, one entry per CDR3 protein. The data contain about 400,000 distinct CDR3 sequences, about 85% of them singletons. The sequencing sample was made of CD8+ T cells from PBMCs. The receptors were gathered from a human donor with multiple sclerosis. The CDR3 runs from the conserved cysteine through the conserved F or W. A D gene is named only where the DNA matches it firmly. Clone size is stated in some rows and not others, as once, few, many or a class when expanded.

V: TRBV19; D: NA; J: TRBJ1-3; size: NA; CDR3: CASSIGGPGNTIYF; DNA: TGTGCCAGTAGTATCGGGGGCCCTGGAAACACCATATATTTT
V: TRBV6-1; D: NA; J: TRBJ1-5; size: NA; CDR3: CASKSWQESNQPQHF; DNA: TGTGCCAGCAAGAGCTGGCAGGAGAGCAATCAGCCCCAGCATTTT
V: TRBV6-5; D: NA; J: TRBJ2-1; size: once; CDR3: CASSYYAGRSYNEQFF; DNA: TGTGCCAGCAGTTACTATGCAGGGCGGTCGTACAATGAGCAGTTCTTC
V: TRBV30; D: TRBD2; J: TRBJ2-1; size: once; CDR3: CAWSVLGGSDEQFF; DNA: TGTGCCTGGAGTGTACTCGGGGGGAGTGATGAGCAGTTCTTC
V: TRBV30; D: NA; J: TRBJ2-7; size: NA; CDR3: CAWTTGSYEQYF; DNA: TGTGCCTGGACTACAGGTTCCTACGAGCAGTACTTC
V: TRBV6-5; D: TRBD1; J: TRBJ1-1; size: NA; CDR3: CASRPGQVTEAFF; DNA: TGTGCCAGCAGGCCGGGACAGGTCACTGAAGCTTTCTTT
V: TRBV5-6; D: NA; J: TRBJ2-1; size: few; CDR3: CASSLHNEQFF; DNA: TGTGCCAGCAGCTTGCACAATGAGCAGTTCTTC
V: TRBV15; D: NA; J: TRBJ1-5; size: NA; CDR3: CATSRDGGGVGQPQHF; DNA: TGTGCCACCAGCAGAGATGGTGGGGGTGTCGGTCAGCCCCAGCATTTT
V: TRBV4-1; D: TRBD2; J: TRBJ2-5; size: NA; CDR3: CASSQGTSQETQYF; DNA: TGCGCCAGCAGCCAAGGGACTAGTCAAGAGACCCAGTACTTC
V: TRBV19; D: TRBD1; J: TRBJ2-1; size: NA; CDR3: CASTGGTGAFF; DNA: TGTGCCAGTACTGGGGGGACAGGGGCGTTCTTC
V: TRBV20-1; D: TRBD2; J: TRBJ2-1; size: NA; CDR3: CSARVPGLDYNEQFF; DNA: TGCAGTGCTAGAGTCCCGGGACTAGATTACAATGAGCAGTTCTTC
V: TRBV27; D: NA; J: TRBJ2-1; size: NA; CDR3: CASSPQVPYNEQFF; DNA: TGTGCCAGCAGTCCTCAGGTTCCCTACAATGAGCAGTTCTTC
V: TRBV5-1; D: NA; J: TRBJ1-1; size: NA; CDR3: CASSRGTGDAEAFF; DNA: TGCGCCAGCAGCCGAGGGACGGGTGACGCTGAAGCTTTCTTT
V: TRBV5-6; D: NA; J: TRBJ2-1; size: NA; CDR3: CASSLVERSGNEQFF; DNA: TGTGCCAGCAGCTTGGTGGAAAGGAGCGGCAATGAGCAGTTCTTC
V: TRBV7-9; D: NA; J: TRBJ2-3; size: NA; CDR3: CASSLGSTGTSTDTQYF; DNA: TGTGCCAGCAGCTTAGGGAGTACAGGGACCAGCACAGATACGCAGTATTTT
V: TRBV12-5; D: TRBD1; J: TRBJ2-3; size: NA; CDR3: CASVGQNTDTQYF; DNA: TGTGCTAGTGTGGGACAGAACACAGATACGCAGTATTTT
V: TRBV12-3/TRBV12-4; D: NA; J: TRBJ2-3; size: once; CDR3: CASSFVLSTDTQYF; DNA: TGTGCCAGCAGTTTTGTCCTTAGCACAGATACGCAGTATTTT
V: TRBV11-2; D: TRBD2; J: TRBJ2-7; size: NA; CDR3: CASSLYPLGLAGKYEQYF; DNA: TGTGCCAGCAGCTTATACCCTTTGGGGCTAGCGGGGAAATACGAGCAGTACTTC
V: TRBV6-1; D: NA; J: TRBJ2-2; size: few; CDR3: CAGSRAIGDTGELFF; DNA: TGTGCTGGGAGCAGGGCGATAGGGGACACCGGGGAGCTGTTTTTT
V: TRBV6-5; D: NA; J: TRBJ2-1; size: NA; CDR3: CASSYLALGPEDHNEQFF; DNA: TGTGCCAGCAGTTACCTGGCGCTAGGGCCTGAGGACCACAATGAGCAGTTCTTC
V: TRBV6-5; D: NA; J: TRBJ2-6; size: NA; CDR3: CASSYSGGSSGANVLTF; DNA: TGTGCCAGCAGTTACTCGGGTGGGAGCTCTGGGGCCAACGTCCTGACTTTC
V: TRBV2; D: NA; J: TRBJ1-1; size: NA; CDR3: CASSEEGGWENTEAFF; DNA: TGTGCCAGCAGTGAAGAGGGCGGCTGGGAGAACACTGAAGCTTTCTTT
V: TRBV6-5; D: NA; J: TRBJ2-7; size: NA; CDR3: CASSYSLEYEQYF; DNA: TGTGCCAGCAGTTACTCGTTGGAGTACGAGCAGTACTTC
V: TRBV27; D: TRBD1; J: TRBJ2-7; size: NA; CDR3: CASSHLGQGTYEQYF; DNA: TGTGCCAGCAGTCACCTTGGACAGGGTACCTACGAGCAGTACTTC
V: TRBV29-1; D: NA; J: TRBJ1-1; size: once; CDR3: CSVGQNTEAFF; DNA: TGCAGCGTGGGACAGAACACTGAAGCTTTCTTT
V: TRBV28; D: NA; J: TRBJ2-7; size: NA; CDR3: CASVGTWESSYEQYF; DNA: TGTGCCAGCGTAGGCACGTGGGAGTCCTCCTACGAGCAGTACTTC
V: TRBV28; D: NA; J: TRBJ1-4; size: NA; CDR3: CASSLVGPYEKLFF; DNA: TGTGCCAGCAGTTTAGTGGGACCTTATGAAAAACTGTTTTTT
V: TRBV19; D: TRBD1; J: TRBJ2-1; size: NA; CDR3: CASSIGPGTGDNEQFF; DNA: TGTGCCAGTAGTATAGGGCCTGGGACAGGGGACAATGAGCAGTTCTTC
V: TRBV5-4; D: TRBD1; J: TRBJ1-1; size: NA; CDR3: CASSGDSDTKAFF; DNA: TGTGCCAGCAGCGGGGACAGTGACACTAAAGCTTTCTTT
V: TRBV7-9; D: TRBD2; J: TRBJ2-1; size: NA; CDR3: CASSGRLAGSYNEQFF; DNA: TGTGCCAGCAGCGGCCGACTAGCGGGGTCCTACAATGAGCAGTTCTTC
V: TRBV5-6; D: TRBD2; J: TRBJ2-7; size: NA; CDR3: CASSCTSGTSVSYEQYF; DNA: TGTGCCAGCAGCTGCACCTCCGGGACTAGCGTTTCCTACGAGCAGTACTTC
V: TRBV28; D: TRBD1; J: TRBJ2-7; size: NA; CDR3: CASRQGNSYEQYF; DNA: TGTGCCAGCCGACAGGGAAACTCCTACGAGCAGTACTTC
V: TRBV29-1; D: NA; J: TRBJ2-1; size: NA; CDR3: CSVRTGSEQFF; DNA: TGCAGCGTTAGAACGGGGAGTGAGCAGTTCTTC
V: TRBV2; D: NA; J: TRBJ2-5; size: NA; CDR3: CAGVGERSETQYF; DNA: TGTGCCGGGGTGGGGGAGCGAAGTGAGACCCAGTACTTC
V: TRBV6-5; D: NA; J: TRBJ2-1; size: NA; CDR3: CASSYIAGLQFF; DNA: TGTGCCAGCAGTTACATCGCCGGGTTGCAGTTCTTC
V: TRBV7-2; D: NA; J: TRBJ1-1; size: NA; CDR3: CASSPGPFKNTEAFF; DNA: TGTGCCAGCAGCCCCGGGCCTTTTAAGAACACTGAAGCTTTCTTT
V: TRBV6-4; D: NA; J: TRBJ2-5; size: few; CDR3: CASSPRGGETQYF; DNA: TGTGCCAGCAGTCCCAGGGGAGGAGAGACCCAGTACTTC
V: TRBV12-3/TRBV12-4; D: TRBD1; J: TRBJ1-4; size: NA; CDR3: CASSMTGALNEKLFF; DNA: TGTGCCAGCAGTATGACAGGGGCCTTAAATGAAAAACTGTTTTTT
V: TRBV4-1; D: NA; J: TRBJ2-3; size: few; CDR3: CASSQGSTDTQYF; DNA: TGCGCCAGCAGCCAAGGCAGCACAGATACGCAGTATTTT
V: TRBV3-1; D: TRBD1; J: TRBJ2-7; size: NA; CDR3: CASSPRGQNYEQYF; DNA: TGTGCCAGCAGCCCAAGGGGACAGAACTACGAGCAGTACTTC
V: TRBV6-1; D: NA; J: TRBJ2-6; size: NA; CDR3: CASSEGQYSGANVLTF; DNA: TGTGCCAGCAGTGAAGGACAGTATTCCGGGGCCAACGTCCTGACTTTC
V: TRBV2; D: NA; J: TRBJ2-2; size: NA; CDR3: CASRSPFSALNTGELFF; DNA: TGTGCCAGCAGGTCCCCGTTTTCGGCTCTGAACACCGGGGAGCTGTTTTTT
V: TRBV10-2; D: NA; J: TRBJ1-6; size: NA; CDR3: CASRQGASGFSPLHF; DNA: TGCGCCAGCAGACAGGGAGCCAGCGGATTTTCACCCCTCCACTTT
V: TRBV5-1; D: NA; J: TRBJ2-3; size: NA; CDR3: CASRPIFAGSAVDTQYF; DNA: TGCGCCAGCAGACCCATCTTCGCGGGCAGTGCGGTAGATACGCAGTATTTT
V: TRBV13; D: TRBD1; J: TRBJ2-5; size: once; CDR3: CASSLWGQGRETQYF; DNA: TGTGCCAGCAGCCTATGGGGACAGGGTAGGGAGACCCAGTACTTC
V: TRBV7-9; D: TRBD1; J: TRBJ2-7; size: NA; CDR3: CASSLASTGGTYEQYF; DNA: TGTGCCAGCAGCTTAGCTTCGACAGGGGGAACCTACGAGCAGTACTTC
V: TRBV6-2/TRBV6-3; D: NA; J: TRBJ1-1; size: NA; CDR3: CASVGGEEGYGAEAFF; DNA: TGTGCCAGTGTCGGTGGGGAGGAGGGATATGGCGCTGAAGCTTTCTTT
V: TRBV7-9; D: NA; J: TRBJ2-2; size: once; CDR3: CASSLTRGAGELFF; DNA: TGTGCCAGCAGCCTGACTAGGGGGGCCGGGGAGCTGTTTTTT
V: TRBV2; D: NA; J: TRBJ1-2; size: NA; CDR3: CASRVFLKPSYGYTF; DNA: TGTGCCAGCAGGGTGTTTCTTAAGCCTAGCTATGGCTACACCTTC
V: TRBV5-5; D: NA; J: TRBJ2-1; size: NA; CDR3: CASSLVNPNPYNEQFF; DNA: TGTGCCAGCAGCTTGGTGAATCCTAATCCCTACAATGAGCAGTTCTTC
V: TRBV5-5; D: TRBD1; J: TRBJ1-1; size: NA; CDR3: CASSWPGQGPEAFF; DNA: TGTGCCAGCAGCTGGCCGGGACAGGGGCCTGAAGCTTTCTTT
V: TRBV19; D: NA; J: TRBJ2-3; size: NA; CDR3: CASSIVDYTDTQYF; DNA: TGTGCCAGTAGTATAGTAGATTACACAGATACGCAGTATTTT
V: TRBV4-1; D: NA; J: TRBJ2-1; size: NA; CDR3: CASSQEAASSYNEQFF; DNA: TGCGCCAGCAGCCAAGAGGCGGCAAGCTCCTACAATGAGCAGTTCTTC